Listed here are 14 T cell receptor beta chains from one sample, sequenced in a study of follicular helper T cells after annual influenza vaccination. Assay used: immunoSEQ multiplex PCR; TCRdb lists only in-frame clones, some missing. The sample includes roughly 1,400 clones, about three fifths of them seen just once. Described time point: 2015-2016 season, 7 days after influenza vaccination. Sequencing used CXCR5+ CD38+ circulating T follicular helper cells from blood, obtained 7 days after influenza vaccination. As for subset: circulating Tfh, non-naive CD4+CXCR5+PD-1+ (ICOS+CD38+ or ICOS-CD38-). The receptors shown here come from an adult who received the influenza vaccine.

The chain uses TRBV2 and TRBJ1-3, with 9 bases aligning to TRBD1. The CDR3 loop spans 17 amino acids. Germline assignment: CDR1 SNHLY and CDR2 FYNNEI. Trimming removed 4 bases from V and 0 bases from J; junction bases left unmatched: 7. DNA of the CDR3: TGTGCCAGCAGTGGTCCCGGGACAGGGCGCTCTGGAAACACCATATATTTT. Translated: CASSGPGTGRSGNTIYF.

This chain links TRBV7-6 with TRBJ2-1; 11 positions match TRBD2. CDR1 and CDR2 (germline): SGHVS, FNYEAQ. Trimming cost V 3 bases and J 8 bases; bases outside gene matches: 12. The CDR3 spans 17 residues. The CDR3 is CASSLGGSGRAPHEQFF. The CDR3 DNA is TGTGCCAGCAGCTTGGGGGGTAGCGGGAGGGCCCCCCATGAGCAGTTCTTC.

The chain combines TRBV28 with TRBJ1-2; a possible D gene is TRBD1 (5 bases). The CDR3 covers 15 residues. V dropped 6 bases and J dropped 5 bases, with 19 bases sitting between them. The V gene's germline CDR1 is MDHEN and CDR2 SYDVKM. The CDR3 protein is CASRDPSRGRYGYTF. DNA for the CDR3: TGTGCCAGCAGGGACCCCTCTCGGGGCAGATATGGCTACACCTTC.

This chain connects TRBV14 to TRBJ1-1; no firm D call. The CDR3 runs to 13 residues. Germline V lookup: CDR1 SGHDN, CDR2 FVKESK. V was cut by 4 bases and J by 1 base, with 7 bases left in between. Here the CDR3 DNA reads TGTGCCAGCAGCCGAAATAGGAACACTGAAGCTTTCTTT. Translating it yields CASSRNRNTEAFF.

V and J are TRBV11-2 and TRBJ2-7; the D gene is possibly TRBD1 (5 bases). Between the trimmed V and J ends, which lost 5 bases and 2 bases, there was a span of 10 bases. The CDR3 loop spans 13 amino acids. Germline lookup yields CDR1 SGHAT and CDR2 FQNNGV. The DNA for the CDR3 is TGTGCCAGCAGCCCCGACAGAACCTACGAGCAGTACTTC. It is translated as CASSPDRTYEQYF.

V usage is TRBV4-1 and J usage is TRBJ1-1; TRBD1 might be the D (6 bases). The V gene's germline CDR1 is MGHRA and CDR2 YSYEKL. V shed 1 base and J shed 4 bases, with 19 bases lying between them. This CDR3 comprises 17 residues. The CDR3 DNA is TGCGCCAGCAGCCAAGTTTCGGGGGGCCGGAGTATCACTGAAGCTTTCTTT. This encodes CASSQVSGGRSITEAFF.

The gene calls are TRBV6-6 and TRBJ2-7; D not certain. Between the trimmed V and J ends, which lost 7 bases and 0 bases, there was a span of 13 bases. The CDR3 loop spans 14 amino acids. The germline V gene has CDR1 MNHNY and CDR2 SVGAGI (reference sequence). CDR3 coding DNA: TGTGCCAGCACGTCTCGAGAGAGCTCCTACGAGCAGTACTTC. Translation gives CASTSRESSYEQYF.

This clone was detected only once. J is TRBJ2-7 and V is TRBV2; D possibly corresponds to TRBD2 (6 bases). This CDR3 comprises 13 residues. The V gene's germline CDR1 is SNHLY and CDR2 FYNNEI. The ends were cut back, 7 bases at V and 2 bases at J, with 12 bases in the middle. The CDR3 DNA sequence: TGTGCCAGCATTGGAGGGACGACCTACGAGCAGTACTTC. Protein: CASIGGTTYEQYF.

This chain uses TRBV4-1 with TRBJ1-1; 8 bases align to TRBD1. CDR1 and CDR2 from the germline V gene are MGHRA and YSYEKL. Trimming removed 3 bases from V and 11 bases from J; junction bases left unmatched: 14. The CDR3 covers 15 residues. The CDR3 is CASSQTASINRGAFF. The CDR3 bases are TGCGCCAGCAGCCAGACAGCCTCAATTAACAGGGGGGCTTTCTTT.

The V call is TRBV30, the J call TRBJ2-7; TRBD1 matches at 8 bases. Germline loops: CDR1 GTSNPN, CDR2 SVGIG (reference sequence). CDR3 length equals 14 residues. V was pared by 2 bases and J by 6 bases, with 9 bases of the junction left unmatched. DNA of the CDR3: TGTGCCTGGAGTCCTCGAGGGGACAGGCGCGAGCAGTACTTC. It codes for CAWSPRGDRREQYF.

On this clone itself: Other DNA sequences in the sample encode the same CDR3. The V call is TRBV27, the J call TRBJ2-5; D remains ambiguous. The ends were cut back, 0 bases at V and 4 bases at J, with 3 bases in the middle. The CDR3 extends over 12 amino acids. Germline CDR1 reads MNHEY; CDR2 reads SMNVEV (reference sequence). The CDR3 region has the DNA TGTGCCAGCAGTTTATCGGGAGAGACCCAGTACTTC. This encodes CASSLSGETQYF.

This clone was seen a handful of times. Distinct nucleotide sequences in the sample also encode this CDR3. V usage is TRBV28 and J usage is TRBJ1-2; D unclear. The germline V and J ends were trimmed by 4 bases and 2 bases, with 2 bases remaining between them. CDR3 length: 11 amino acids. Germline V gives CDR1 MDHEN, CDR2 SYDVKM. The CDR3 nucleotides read TGTGCCAGCAGTTCCAACTATGGCTACACCTTC. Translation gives CASSSNYGYTF.

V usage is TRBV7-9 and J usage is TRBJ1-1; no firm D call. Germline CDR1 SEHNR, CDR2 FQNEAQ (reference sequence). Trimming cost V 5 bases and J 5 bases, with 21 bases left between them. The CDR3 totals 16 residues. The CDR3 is CASSIRERQAGTEAFF. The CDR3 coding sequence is TGTGCCAGCAGCATCCGGGAAAGACAAGCCGGAACTGAAGCTTTCTTT.

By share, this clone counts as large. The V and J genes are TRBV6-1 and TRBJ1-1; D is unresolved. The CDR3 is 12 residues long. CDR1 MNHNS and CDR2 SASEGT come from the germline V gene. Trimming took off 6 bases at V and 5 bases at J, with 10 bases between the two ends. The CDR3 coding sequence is TGTGCCAGCAGAGAACTAGAAACTGAAGCTTTCTTT. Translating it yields CASRELETEAFF.